Shown below are 11 T cell receptor beta chains from a single sample sequenced in a study of blood T cell repertoires in COVID-19. Assay used: immunoSEQ multiplex PCR; TCRdb lists only in-frame clones, some missing. The table lists about 160,000 clones, 85% to 90% of them singletons. The material sequenced was peripheral blood. Receptor source: a man aged 50 to 60 with active or convalescent COVID-19.

This clone showed up just once. This chain links TRBV5-4 with TRBJ1-1; D gene ambiguous. The germline V gene has CDR1 SGHNT and CDR2 YYREEE (reference sequence). The CDR3 has 12 residues. Trimming cost V 6 bases and J 5 bases, with 11 bases left between them. CDR3 region: CASNSPETEAFF. In DNA, the CDR3 is TGTGCCAGCAACTCACCCGAGACTGAAGCTTTCTTT.

The chain carries TRBV5-4 and TRBJ2-5; D is undetermined. V lost 2 bases and J 5 bases, leaving 7 bases between the germline ends. Germline V CDR1 and CDR2: SGHNT, YYREEE (reference sequence). There are 12 residues in the CDR3. DNA of the CDR3: TGTGCCAGCAGCTTCCGCGGCGAGACCCAGTACTTC. Encoded protein: CASSFRGETQYF.

The sample holds a few counts of this clone. The chain joins TRBV2 to TRBJ1-5, with D perhaps TRBD1 (6 bases). This CDR3 spans 14 amino acids. V lost 1 base and J 3 bases, leaving 7 bases between the germline ends. In germline, CDR1 is SNHLY, CDR2 FYNNEI. As DNA, the CDR3 is TGTGCCAGCAGTGAAGGGACAGCCAATCAGCCCCAGCATTTT. Protein sequence: CASSEGTANQPQHF.

J is TRBJ1-1 and V is TRBV28, with D perhaps matching TRBD1 (5 bases). Trimming removed 2 bases from V and 11 bases from J, with 24 bases in between. This CDR3 has 16 residues. The germline V gene has CDR1 MDHEN and CDR2 SYDVKM. The CDR3 is CASSLGAVLPRRMAFF. CDR3 in DNA: TGTGCCAGCAGTTTAGGGGCAGTCCTCCCTAGGCGTATGGCTTTCTTT.

The chain carries TRBV2 and TRBJ2-3; a weak D match, TRBD2 (6 bases). Germline V CDR1 and CDR2: SNHLY, FYNNEI. This CDR3 region has 13 residues. Trimming stripped 7 bases from V and 5 bases from J, with 13 bases between. The CDR3 loop reads CASMEGVGDTQYF. The DNA for the CDR3 is TGTGCCAGCATGGAGGGAGTGGGAGATACGCAGTATTTT.

J is TRBJ1-2 and V is TRBV9, with TRBD1 matching over 7 bases. The V gene's germline CDR1 is SGDLS and CDR2 YYNGEE. V dropped 3 bases and J dropped 5; count of bases not matched to a gene: 10. There are 15 residues in the CDR3. The CDR3 DNA reads TGTGCCAGCAGCGCCAGGGACAGCGAACTTTATGGCTACACCTTC. Translated, it gives CASSARDSELYGYTF.

This clone has a single count. The gene calls are TRBV11-2 and TRBJ1-2, with a weak D call TRBD1 (5 bases). V was trimmed by 5 bases and J by 10 bases, leaving 17 bases between them. Germline V gives CDR1 SGHAT, CDR2 FQNNGV. The CDR3 has 13 residues. The CDR3 DNA reads as TGTGCCAGCAGCATTGACAGATCCTTAGACTACACCTTC. It is translated as CASSIDRSLDYTF. Variable domain in full (rest from reference TRBV11-2 and TRBJ1-2): EAGVAQSPRYKIIEKRQSVAFWCNPISGHATLYWYQQILGQGPKLLIQFQNNGVVDDSQLPKDRFSAERLKGVDSTLKIQPAKLEDSAVYLCASSIDRSLDYTFGSGTRLTVV.

This chain joins TRBV11-2 and TRBJ2-1; tentatively, D is TRBD2 (6 bases). CDR1 is SGHAT and CDR2 is FQNNGV in the germline V gene. The germline V and J ends were trimmed by 5 bases and 5 bases, with 16 bases remaining between them. The CDR3 totals 15 residues. CDR3 region: CASSEASDTDNEQFF. The CDR3 region has the DNA TGTGCCAGCAGCGAGGCTAGCGACACGGACAATGAGCAGTTCTTC.

The chain uses TRBV4-2 and TRBJ2-3; D is ambiguous. The CDR3 contains 13 residues. The germline V gene encodes CDR1 LGHNA and CDR2 YNFKEQ. Deletions cut 4 bases from V and 0 bases from J, with 5 bases between. This CDR3 reads CASSLLSTDTQYF. CDR3 DNA sequence: TGTGCCAGCAGCCTGTTAAGCACAGATACGCAGTATTTT.

This clone was recorded a few times. The chain is built from TRBV10-3 and TRBJ2-2; TRBD2 might be the D (6 bases). V lost 5 bases and J 6 bases, leaving 19 bases between the germline ends. The CDR3 sequence is 16 residues long. Germline loops: CDR1 ENHRY, CDR2 SYGVKD. This CDR3 reads CAISNLGLSGPGELFF. CDR3 coding DNA: TGTGCCATCAGTAACCTTGGTTTGAGCGGGCCCGGGGAGCTGTTTTTT.

This CDR3 reads CASSPYLADTDTQYF. The CDR3 DNA follows: TGTGCCAGCTCACCATACCTAGCTGACACAGATACGCAGTATTTT. The J gene is TRBJ2-3, the V gene TRBV18; maybe TRBD2 (5 bases). CDR1 and CDR2 (germline): KGHSH, LQKENI. The CDR3 contains 15 residues. The V end was cut by 2 bases, the J end by 2 bases, with 11 bases between. The full variable domain, completed using reference TRBV18 and TRBJ2-3, is NAGVMQNPRHLVRRRGQEARLRCSPMKGHSHVYWYRQLPEEGLKFMVYLQKENIIDESGMPKERFSAEFPKEGPSILRIQQVVRGDSAAYFCASSPYLADTDTQYFGPGTRLTVL.